The text below deals with one T cell receptor (beta chain). Execution of the assay was at deep level. The assay was immunoSEQ multiplex PCR, and TCRdb's table has in-frame clones only and misses some. The sample consists of some 1,600,000 clones, 95% to 99% of them appearing once. This entry comes from a study of shared clonotypes between healthy human individuals. The CDR3 sequence is 14 residues long. The germline CDR1 and CDR2 sequences are SGHTA and FQGNSA. With 5 bases removed from V and 1 base from J, the gap between germline ends came to 11 bases. The receptor comes from a young man in good health. Sequencing input: naive CD4+ T cells sorted from blood. Described subset: CD45RA+ positively selected. The V and J genes are TRBV7-2 and TRBJ2-5; no definite D call. The CDR3 bases are TGTGCCAGCAGCCGCGGACCGAGCCAAGAGACCCAGTACTTC. It yields the protein CASSRGPSQETQYF.